This T cell receptor (beta chain) was found in a study of T cell responses to AZD1222 COVID-19 vaccine. Per the germline V gene, CDR1 is MNHEY and CDR2 is SVGAGI. V was clipped by 11 bases and J by 6 bases, with 14 bases between them. CDR3 length: 11 amino acids. Study-wide results and caveats: Baseline seropositivity occurred in only a handful of AZD1222 recipients. The study found Spike-specific TCR breadth and depth rose after two AZD1222 doses.

The table came from immunoSEQ multiplex PCR; TCRdb's copy has only in-frame clones and leaves some out. The sample comprises tens of thousands of clones, more than 90% of which are singletons, and roughly 4.8% rests with the top ten. Remarks on this clone: Its target is unknown.

The rearrangement links TRBV6-5 to TRBJ2-7, with TRBD2 as a possible D gene (5 bases). This clonotype was obtained from an adult who received the AZD1222 COVID-19 vaccine. Sequences were derived from peripheral blood, sampled 28 days after the second AZD1222 dose. CDR3 DNA: TGTGCCTTACTTCGGGGAACCGAGCAGTACTTC. This codes for CALLRGTEQYF.